A selection of T cell receptor beta chains follows, all from one sample in a study of technical replicates of blood from a few donors. The assay was immunoSEQ multiplex PCR, and TCRdb's table has in-frame clones only and misses some. The sample consists of tens of thousands of clones, 87% of them appearing once. The source material was PBMCs. All receptors derive from a human donor in good health. Some clones in this sample may be carry-over from other donors' samples. Both conserved end residues are part of each CDR3. D genes are given only for firm matches. Expanded clones are given a class, and other clones once, few, many or no size at all.

len | j_gene | abundance | d_gene | v_gene | CDR3aa | CDR3nt
19 | TRBJ2-6 | NA | TRBD2 | TRBV18 | CASSPNRAPGGSGANVLTF | TGTGCCAGCTCACCGAACCGCGCACCGGGGGGCTCTGGGGCCAACGTCCTGACTTTC
12 | TRBJ2-3 | NA | NA | TRBV29-1 | CSVVGGPDTQYF | TGCAGCGTTGTTGGGGGCCCAGATACGCAGTATTTT
16 | TRBJ2-3 | NA | TRBD2 | TRBV6-5 | CASSYRGGRGRDTQYF | TGTGCCAGCAGTTACCGGGGCGGGAGGGGTAGAGATACGCAGTATTTT
14 | TRBJ2-7 | NA | NA | TRBV6-1 | CASDKTGSWHEQYF | TGTGCCAGTGATAAGACAGGATCTTGGCACGAGCAGTACTTC
17 | TRBJ2-3 | NA | TRBD2 | TRBV4-3 | CASTSGRLAGETDTQYF | TGCGCCAGCACATCAGGAAGGCTAGCGGGAGAGACAGATACGCAGTATTTT
15 | TRBJ1-4 | NA | TRBD1 | TRBV5-6 | CASSHNRGNTEKLFF | TGTGCCAGCAGCCATAACAGGGGGAATACTGAAAAACTGTTTTTT
15 | TRBJ2-1 | NA | NA | TRBV4-3 | CASSQDTEDSVEQFF | TGCGCCAGCAGCCAAGATACAGAAGATTCAGTTGAGCAGTTCTTC
14 | TRBJ2-5 | NA | NA | TRBV9 | CASSPNYRVETQYF | TGTGCCAGCAGCCCCAATTATCGGGTAGAGACCCAGTACTTC
13 | TRBJ1-2 | many | NA | TRBV6-1 | CASSERSRSGYTF | TGTGCCAGCAGTGAAAGAAGCAGGTCTGGCTACACCTTC
16 | TRBJ2-2 | NA | NA | TRBV5-6 | CASSLFTGSNTGELFF | TGTGCCAGCAGCTTGTTCACAGGGTCGAACACCGGGGAGCTGTTTTTT
14 | TRBJ2-2 | NA | TRBD2 | TRBV6-5 | CASRLLAITGELFF | TGTGCCAGCAGACTACTAGCGATCACCGGGGAGCTGTTTTTT
16 | TRBJ2-2 | NA | TRBD2 | TRBV6-4 | CASSAAGGVGAGELFF | TGTGCCAGCAGTGCAGCGGGAGGAGTAGGCGCCGGGGAGCTGTTTTTT
17 | TRBJ2-5 | NA | TRBD2 | TRBV11-2 | CASSLDRTSGLRVTQYF | TGTGCCAGCAGCTTAGACCGCACTAGCGGGTTAAGGGTGACCCAGTACTTC
11 | TRBJ2-7 | NA | NA | TRBV2 | CASTSVNKQYF | TGTGCCAGCACCTCTGTTAATAAGCAGTACTTC
16 | TRBJ1-4 | once | NA | TRBV30 | CAWSVGGFNREEKLFF | TGTGCCTGGAGTGTAGGTGGCTTTAATAGGGAGGAAAAACTGTTTTTT
15 | TRBJ1-5 | once | TRBD1 | TRBV9 | CASSKGGNSNQPQHF | TGTGCCAGCAGCAAAGGGGGCAATAGCAATCAGCCCCAGCATTTT
15 | TRBJ1-4 | NA | TRBD1 | TRBV28 | CASSDTGGVIEKLFF | TGTGCCAGCAGTGACACAGGGGGAGTAATTGAAAAACTGTTTTTT
13 | TRBJ1-2 | NA | NA | TRBV14 | CASSQGQFYGYTF | TGTGCCAGCAGCCAAGGACAGTTCTACGGCTACACCTTC
13 | TRBJ2-7 | NA | TRBD1 | TRBV6-5 | CASSLDRAYEQYF | TGTGCCAGCAGCCTGGACAGGGCCTACGAGCAGTACTTC
14 | TRBJ2-7 | NA | TRBD1 | TRBV9 | CASSEGQSSYEQYF | TGTGCCAGCAGCGAGGGACAGAGCTCCTACGAGCAGTACTTC
15 | TRBJ2-1 | once | NA | TRBV7-9 | CASSSAGSSYNEQFF | TGTGCCAGCAGCTCCGCGGGGTCCTCCTACAATGAGCAGTTCTTC
17 | TRBJ1-4 | NA | NA | TRBV19 | CASSITGSGGGNEKLFF | TGTGCCAGTAGTATAACGGGTTCCGGGGGAGGTAATGAAAAACTGTTTTTT
13 | TRBJ1-2 | NA | TRBD1 | TRBV30 | CAWNRGLGYGYTF | TGTGCCTGGAACAGGGGGCTGGGCTATGGCTACACCTTC
14 | TRBJ2-2 | once | TRBD2 | TRBV29-1 | CSVWGGRDTGELFF | TGCAGCGTATGGGGGGGGAGGGACACCGGGGAGCTGTTTTTT
15 | TRBJ2-3 | NA | TRBD2 | TRBV5-1 | CASSWRAGATDTQYF | TGCGCCAGCAGCTGGCGAGCGGGGGCCACAGATACGCAGTATTTT
15 | TRBJ2-7 | NA | NA | TRBV10-3 | CAISELAPGTYEQYF | TGTGCCATCAGTGAGCTAGCCCCCGGGACCTACGAGCAGTACTTC
18 | TRBJ2-1 | once | NA | TRBV4-2 | CASSQDYAGSPSLNKQFF | TGTGCCAGCAGCCAAGATTATGCGGGTTCACCCTCCCTCAATAAGCAGTTCTTC
15 | TRBJ2-3 | NA | NA | TRBV7-2 | CASSPLGVSTDTQYF | TGTGCCAGCAGTCCTCTAGGGGTTAGCACAGATACGCAGTATTTT
16 | TRBJ2-7 | NA | TRBD2 | TRBV7-6 | CASSFSGGLDSYEQYF | TGTGCCAGCAGCTTCTCGGGGGGGTTGGACTCCTACGAGCAGTACTTC
13 | TRBJ1-6 | NA | NA | TRBV10-3 | CATSLGQPSKLHF | TGTGCCACCTCACTCGGACAGCCGTCAAAACTCCACTTT
13 | TRBJ2-7 | NA | NA | TRBV2 | CASSATGRYEQYF | TGTGCCAGCAGCGCGACAGGGAGGTACGAGCAGTACTTC
14 | TRBJ2-1 | NA | TRBD2 | TRBV27 | CASRKLAGVFEQFF | TGTGCCAGCAGGAAACTAGCGGGGGTCTTTGAGCAGTTCTTC
14 | TRBJ2-5 | NA | NA | TRBV4-3 | CASSQGRGGETQYF | TGCGCCAGCAGCCAAGGCCGAGGTGGAGAGACCCAGTACTTC
15 | TRBJ1-1 | few | NA | TRBV5-4 | CASSGDRAGNTEAFF | TGTGCCAGCAGCGGAGACAGAGCCGGGAACACTGAAGCTTTCTTT
15 | TRBJ1-5 | once | TRBD1 | TRBV2 | CASSQDRGRSQPQHF | TGTGCCAGCAGTCAGGACAGGGGCAGAAGTCAGCCCCAGCATTTT
17 | TRBJ1-4 | NA | TRBD1 | TRBV5-1 | CASSSSGTGGQDEKLFF | TGCGCCAGCAGCAGCTCCGGGACAGGGGGCCAGGATGAAAAACTGTTTTTT
15 | TRBJ2-1 | NA | TRBD2 | TRBV10-3 | CAISGGLAGGREQFF | TGTGCCATCAGTGGAGGACTAGCGGGAGGGCGGGAGCAGTTCTTC
14 | TRBJ2-3 | NA | NA | TRBV7-3 | CASSLPTSAATQYF | TGTGCCAGCAGCTTACCTACCTCAGCGGCTACGCAGTATTTT
15 | TRBJ1-1 | NA | NA | TRBV10-3 | CAISEPAGRDTEAFF | TGTGCCATCAGTGAACCGGCAGGGAGGGACACTGAAGCTTTCTTT
14 | TRBJ1-2 | NA | NA | TRBV19 | CASSHVPDRGGYTF | TGTGCCAGTAGCCATGTGCCGGACAGAGGGGGCTACACCTTC
16 | TRBJ2-5 | NA | TRBD1 | TRBV7-6 | CASSYGRGRFEETQYF | TGTGCCAGCAGCTATGGCAGGGGGCGTTTCGAGGAGACCCAGTACTTC
15 | TRBJ2-1 | NA | TRBD1 | TRBV5-4 | CASSLGQGGYNEQFF | TGTGCCAGCAGCCTAGGACAGGGCGGGTACAATGAGCAGTTCTTC
14 | TRBJ1-4 | NA | TRBD1 | TRBV5-1 | CASSWGQGGEKLFF | TGCGCCAGCAGCTGGGGACAGGGAGGGGAAAAACTGTTTTTT
16 | TRBJ2-7 | NA | TRBD2 | TRBV30 | CAWSVSSSGSSYEQYF | TGTGCCTGGAGTGTAAGTTCTAGCGGGAGCTCCTACGAGCAGTACTTC